These T cell receptor beta chains were read from a single sample in a study of T cell responses to AZD1222 COVID-19 vaccine. Clones were sequenced by immunoSEQ multiplex PCR, and TCRdb holds only the in-frame ones, with some missing. This table has approximately 270,000 clones, around 93% appearing once. Material: peripheral blood, obtained 28 days after the second AZD1222 dose. These receptors were collected from an adult who received the AZD1222 COVID-19 vaccine. The conserved cysteine and the conserved F or W are not part of the CDR3 here.

cdr3_length	v_call	j_call	cdr3_aa
11	TRBV30	TRBJ2-5	AGRGIPAETQY
14	TRBV5-4	TRBJ2-2	ASSTGRVRGTGELF
12	TRBV5-1	TRBJ2-7	ASSLGAHSYEQY
13	TRBV6-1	TRBJ2-5	ASSQGLAIVETQY
11	TRBV5-5	TRBJ1-2	ASSLYSVGGYT
12	TRBV28	TRBJ2-7	ASSRLAGSYEQY
12	TRBV7-2	TRBJ1-2	ASSPGTATYGYT
13	TRBV3-1/TRBV3-2	TRBJ2-7	ASSQRWDIVYEQY
14	TRBV24-1	TRBJ2-6	ATSDPVPSGANVLT
11	TRBV5-4	TRBJ2-5	ASTRTGEETQY
10	TRBV12-3/TRBV12-4	TRBJ1-2	ASRLSTYGYT
12	TRBV5-4	TRBJ1-4	ASTLTGSNEKLF
11	TRBV7-3	TRBJ2-5	ASSGRAGETQY
16	TRBV3-1/TRBV3-2	TRBJ2-7	ATSGKLAGGGLTYEQY
13	TRBV7-9	TRBJ2-1	ASSSRGGLYNEQF
13	TRBV2	TRBJ2-7	ASSTGLAGGKEQY
12	TRBV11-2	TRBJ1-2	ASSSYSQSYGYT
12	TRBV15	TRBJ1-5	ATSRVSAKGPQH
15	TRBV7-2	TRBJ2-1	ASSNPTPSSSGDEQF
10	TRBV7-3	TRBJ2-1	ASSRGLDEQF
14	TRBV7-9	TRBJ1-2	ASSLGSEGSLSGYT
12	TRBV9	TRBJ1-6	ASSSEGMNSPLH
15	TRBV24-1	TRBJ2-6	AASGRVGSSGANVLT
13	TRBV5-6	TRBJ1-2	ASSRSQGEGYGYT
15	TRBV11-2	TRBJ2-4	ASSFTRGRVDKNIQY
13	TRBV19	TRBJ2-3	ASSPVYSGRDTQY